This T cell receptor (beta chain) was sequenced during a study of blood T cell repertoires in COVID-19. About the research overall: The United States, Italy and Spain provided the acute and convalescent COVID-19 samples. T cells, B-cell-depleted T cells, or PBMCs provided the cDNA or gDNA that served as material.

Per the study methods: The assay estimated nucleated cells by amplifying reference gene primers. Generated by immunoSEQ multiplex PCR, the TCRdb table keeps only in-frame clones and is missing some. The V and J calls and the clone size are those of that table, but D and trimming were determined from the DNA. The sample carries about 94,000 clones, approximately 87% recorded once. As to this clone: The missing conserved phenylalanine or tryptophan at the end of this CDR3 makes a read error likely. The DNA is omitted, as the CDR3 cannot be located on it reliably, and the CDR3 follows TCRdb's listing.

Germline CDR1 reads SGHTS; CDR2 reads YDEGEE. The CDR3 region is 12 residues in length, termini included. The sample consisted of peripheral blood. This sequence was found in a human donor with acute or convalescent COVID-19. The donor label of this sample is uncertain. The rearrangement joins TRBV5-8 to TRBJ1-2. The CDR3 loop reads CASSFLIERFNV.